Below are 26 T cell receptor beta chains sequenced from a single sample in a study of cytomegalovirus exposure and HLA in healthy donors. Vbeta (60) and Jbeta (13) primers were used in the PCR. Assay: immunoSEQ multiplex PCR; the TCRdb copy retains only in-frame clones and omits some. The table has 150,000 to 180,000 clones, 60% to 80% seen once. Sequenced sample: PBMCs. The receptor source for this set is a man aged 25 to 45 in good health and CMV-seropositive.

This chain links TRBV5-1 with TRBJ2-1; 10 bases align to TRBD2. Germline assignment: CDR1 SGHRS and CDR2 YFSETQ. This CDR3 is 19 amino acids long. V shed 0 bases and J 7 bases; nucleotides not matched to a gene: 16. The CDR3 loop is CASSLAGRMSGRASNEQFF. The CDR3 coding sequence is TGCGCCAGCAGCTTGGCGGGACGAATGAGCGGGAGGGCCTCAAATGAGCAGTTCTTC. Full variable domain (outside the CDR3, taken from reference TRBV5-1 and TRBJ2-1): KAGVTQTPRYLIKTRGQQVTLSCSPISGHRSVSWYQQTPGQGLQFLFEYFSETQRNKGNFPGRFSGRQFSNSRSEMNVSTLELGDSALYLCASSLAGRMSGRASNEQFFGPGTRLTVL.

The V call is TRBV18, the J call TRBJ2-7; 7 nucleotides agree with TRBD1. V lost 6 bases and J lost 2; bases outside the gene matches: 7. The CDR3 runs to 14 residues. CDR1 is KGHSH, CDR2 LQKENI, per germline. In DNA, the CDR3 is TGTGCCAGCTCTCGACAGGGTGGGACCTACGAGCAGTACTTC. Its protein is CASSRQGGTYEQYF.

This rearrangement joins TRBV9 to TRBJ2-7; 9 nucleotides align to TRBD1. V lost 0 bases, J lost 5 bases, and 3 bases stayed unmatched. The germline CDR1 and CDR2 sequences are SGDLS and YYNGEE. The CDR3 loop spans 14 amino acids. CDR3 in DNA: TGTGCCAGCAGCGTAGGGACAGGGGAAAACGAGCAGTACTTC. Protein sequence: CASSVGTGENEQYF.

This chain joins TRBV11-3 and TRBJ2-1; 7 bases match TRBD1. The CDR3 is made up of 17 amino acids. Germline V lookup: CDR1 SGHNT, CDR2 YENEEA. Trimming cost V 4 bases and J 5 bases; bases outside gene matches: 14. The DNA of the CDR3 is TGTGCCAGCAGCTCCTCCAGGGGGATTAGCCTCCACAATGAGCAGTTCTTC. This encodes CASSSSRGISLHNEQFF.

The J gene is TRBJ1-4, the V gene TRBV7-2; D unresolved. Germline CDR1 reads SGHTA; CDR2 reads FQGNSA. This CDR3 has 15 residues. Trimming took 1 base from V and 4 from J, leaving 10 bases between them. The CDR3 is CASSLVGQVNEKLFF. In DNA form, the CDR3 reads TGTGCCAGCAGCTTAGTGGGTCAGGTTAATGAAAAACTGTTTTTT.

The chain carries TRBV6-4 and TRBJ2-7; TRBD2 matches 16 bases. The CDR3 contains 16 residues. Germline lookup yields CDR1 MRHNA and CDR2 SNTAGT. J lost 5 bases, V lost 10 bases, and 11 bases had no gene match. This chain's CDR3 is CANRYGTSGRADEQYF. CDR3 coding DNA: TGTGCCAACAGATACGGGACTAGCGGGAGGGCCGACGAGCAGTACTTC.

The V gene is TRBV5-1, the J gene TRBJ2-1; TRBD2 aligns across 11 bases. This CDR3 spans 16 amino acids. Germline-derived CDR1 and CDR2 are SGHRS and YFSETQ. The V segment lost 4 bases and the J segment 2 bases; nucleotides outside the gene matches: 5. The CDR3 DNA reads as TGCGCCAGCAGCCCACCTAGCGGGAGGCCCTACAATGAGCAGTTCTTC. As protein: CASSPPSGRPYNEQFF.

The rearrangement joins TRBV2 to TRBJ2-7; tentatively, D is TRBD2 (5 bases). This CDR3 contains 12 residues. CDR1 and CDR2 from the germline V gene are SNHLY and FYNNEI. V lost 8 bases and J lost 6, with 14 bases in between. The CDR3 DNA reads TGTGCCAGCCTCAGAGACGGGGTCGAGCAGTACTTC. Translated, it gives CASLRDGVEQYF.

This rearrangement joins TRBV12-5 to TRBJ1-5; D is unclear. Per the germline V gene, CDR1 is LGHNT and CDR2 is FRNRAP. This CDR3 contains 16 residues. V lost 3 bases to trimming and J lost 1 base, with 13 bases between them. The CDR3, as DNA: TGTGCTAGTGGTTTTTTGTCCGGACTGAGCAATCAGCCCCAGCATTTT. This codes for CASGFLSGLSNQPQHF.

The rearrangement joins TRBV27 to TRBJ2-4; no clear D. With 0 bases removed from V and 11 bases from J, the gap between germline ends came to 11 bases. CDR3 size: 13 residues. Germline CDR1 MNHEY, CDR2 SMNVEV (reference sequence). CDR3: CASSLSAENVQYF. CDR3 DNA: TGTGCCAGCAGTTTATCGGCAGAAAATGTTCAGTACTTC.

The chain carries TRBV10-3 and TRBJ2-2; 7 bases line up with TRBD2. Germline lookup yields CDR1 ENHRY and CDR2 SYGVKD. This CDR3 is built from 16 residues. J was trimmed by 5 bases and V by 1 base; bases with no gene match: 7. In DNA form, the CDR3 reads TGTGCCATCAGTGAGTTGGCTAGCGGTACGACCGGGGAGCTGTTTTTT. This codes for CAISELASGTTGELFF.

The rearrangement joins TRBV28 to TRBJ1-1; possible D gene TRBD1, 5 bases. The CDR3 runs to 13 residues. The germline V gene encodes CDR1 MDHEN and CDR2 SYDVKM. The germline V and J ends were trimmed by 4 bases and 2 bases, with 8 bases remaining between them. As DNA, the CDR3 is TGTGCCAGCAGTTCTGACAGTAACACTGAAGCTTTCTTT. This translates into CASSSDSNTEAFF.

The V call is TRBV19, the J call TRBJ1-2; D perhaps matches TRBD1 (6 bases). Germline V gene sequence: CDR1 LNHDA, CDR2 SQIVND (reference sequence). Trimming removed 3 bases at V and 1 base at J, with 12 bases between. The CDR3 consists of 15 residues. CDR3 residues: CASSIMAGDNYGYTF. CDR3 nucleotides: TGTGCCAGTAGTATTATGGCAGGGGATAACTATGGCTACACCTTC.

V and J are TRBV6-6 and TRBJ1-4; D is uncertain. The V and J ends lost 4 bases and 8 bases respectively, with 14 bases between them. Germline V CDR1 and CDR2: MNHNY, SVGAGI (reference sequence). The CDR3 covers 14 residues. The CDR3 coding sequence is TGTGCCAGCAGTTTCCCCGGGGTGGGAGAAAAACTGTTTTTT. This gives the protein CASSFPGVGEKLFF.

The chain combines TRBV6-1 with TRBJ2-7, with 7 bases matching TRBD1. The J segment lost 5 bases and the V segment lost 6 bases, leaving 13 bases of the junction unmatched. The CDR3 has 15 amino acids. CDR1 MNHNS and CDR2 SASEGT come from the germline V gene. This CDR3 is CASSPRGTPRDEQYF. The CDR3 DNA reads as TGTGCCAGCAGCCCCAGGGGGACCCCGCGCGACGAGCAGTACTTC.

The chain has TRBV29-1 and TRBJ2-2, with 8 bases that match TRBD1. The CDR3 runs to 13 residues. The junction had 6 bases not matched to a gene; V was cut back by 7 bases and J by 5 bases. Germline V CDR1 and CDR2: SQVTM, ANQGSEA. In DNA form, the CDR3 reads TGCAGCGCAGACAGGGGCGGAACCGGGGAGCTGTTTTTT. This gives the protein CSADRGGTGELFF.

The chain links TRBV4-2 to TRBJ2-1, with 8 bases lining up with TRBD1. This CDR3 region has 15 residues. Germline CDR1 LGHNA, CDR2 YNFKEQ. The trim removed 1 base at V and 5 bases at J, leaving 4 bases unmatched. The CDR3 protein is CASSQGQGINNEQFF. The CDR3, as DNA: TGTGCCAGCAGCCAAGGACAGGGGATCAACAATGAGCAGTTCTTC.

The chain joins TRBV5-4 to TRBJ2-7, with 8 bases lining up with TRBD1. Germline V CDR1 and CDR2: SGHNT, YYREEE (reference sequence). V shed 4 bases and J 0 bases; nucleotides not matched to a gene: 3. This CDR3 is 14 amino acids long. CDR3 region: CASSRDRSSYEQYF. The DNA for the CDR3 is TGTGCCAGCAGCCGGGACAGGAGCTCCTACGAGCAGTACTTC.

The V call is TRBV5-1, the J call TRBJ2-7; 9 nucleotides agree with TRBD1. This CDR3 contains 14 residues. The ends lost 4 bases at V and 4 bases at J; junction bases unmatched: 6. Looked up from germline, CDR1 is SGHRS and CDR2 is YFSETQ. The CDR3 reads CASSSGDRAYEQYF. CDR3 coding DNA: TGCGCCAGCAGCAGCGGGGACAGGGCTTACGAGCAGTACTTC.

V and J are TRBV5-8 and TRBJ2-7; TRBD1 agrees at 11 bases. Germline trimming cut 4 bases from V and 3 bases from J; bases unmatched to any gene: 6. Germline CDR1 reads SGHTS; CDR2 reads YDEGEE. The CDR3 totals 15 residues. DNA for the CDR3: TGTGCCAGCAGCCGAACGGGACAGGGGGTCTACGAGCAGTACTTC. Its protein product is CASSRTGQGVYEQYF.

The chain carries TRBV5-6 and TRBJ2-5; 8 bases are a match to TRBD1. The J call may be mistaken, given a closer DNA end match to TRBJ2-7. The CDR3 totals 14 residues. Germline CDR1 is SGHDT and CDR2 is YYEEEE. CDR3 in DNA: TGTGCCAGCAGCTTTCAGGGGGCGGACTACGAGCAGTACTTC. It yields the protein CASSFQGADYEQYF.

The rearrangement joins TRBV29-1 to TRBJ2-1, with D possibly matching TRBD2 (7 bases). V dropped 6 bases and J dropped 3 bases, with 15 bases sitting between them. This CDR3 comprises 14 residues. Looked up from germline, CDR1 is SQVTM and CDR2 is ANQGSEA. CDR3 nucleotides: TGCAGCGTCAGGGAGGGGGTCTACTACAATGAGCAGTTCTTC. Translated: CSVREGVYYNEQFF.

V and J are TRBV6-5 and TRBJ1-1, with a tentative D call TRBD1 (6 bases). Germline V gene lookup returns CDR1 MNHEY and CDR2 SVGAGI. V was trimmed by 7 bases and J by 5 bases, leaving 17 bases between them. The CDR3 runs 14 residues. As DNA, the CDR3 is TGTGCCAGCAATCCCCAGGGGAAAAGGACTGAAGCTTTCTTT. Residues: CASNPQGKRTEAFF.

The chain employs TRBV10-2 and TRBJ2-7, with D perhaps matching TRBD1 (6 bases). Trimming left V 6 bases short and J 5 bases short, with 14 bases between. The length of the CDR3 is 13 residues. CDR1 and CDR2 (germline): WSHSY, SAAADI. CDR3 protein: CASSRDRFNEQYF. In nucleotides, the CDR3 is TGCGCCAGCAGCAGAGACAGGTTCAACGAGCAGTACTTC.

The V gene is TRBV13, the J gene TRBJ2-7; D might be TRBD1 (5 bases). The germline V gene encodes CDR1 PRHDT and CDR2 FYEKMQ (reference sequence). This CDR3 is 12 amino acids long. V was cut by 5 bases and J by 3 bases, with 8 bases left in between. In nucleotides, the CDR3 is TGTGCCAGCAGCCTGACAGACTACGAGCAGTACTTC. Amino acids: CASSLTDYEQYF.

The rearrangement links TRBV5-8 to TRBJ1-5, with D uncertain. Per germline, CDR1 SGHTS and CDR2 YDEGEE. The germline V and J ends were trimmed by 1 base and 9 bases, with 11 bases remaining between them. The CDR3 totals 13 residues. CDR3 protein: CASSLSRVGPQHF. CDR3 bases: TGTGCCAGCAGCTTGTCGAGGGTTGGGCCCCAGCATTTT.